This T cell receptor (beta chain) was retrieved from a study of identical twins. This clonotype was picked up a small number of times. Its target is unknown. TCRdb recomputed calls from the 5' RACE reads with MiXCR, one row per CDR3 protein. The table shows 1.5 million to 2 million distinct CDR3 sequences, with less than 35% occurring only once. General study findings and limits: Cord blood's abundant beta clonotypes had fewer insertions, unlike memory repertoires. The analysis was cross-sectional rather than longitudinal within donors. Within monozygotic twins, out-of-frame TCR alpha sharing was underestimated by the models.

Every donor was a healthy Caucasian. CDR1 and CDR2 (germline): SGHDN, FVKESK. The junction had 5 bases not matched to a gene; V was cut back by 1 base and J by 8 bases. The CDR3 is 14 amino acids. Source material: cord blood. The sequence was collected from a newborn girl in good health. This sequence joins TRBV14 and TRBJ2-1; 7 bases are shared with TRBD2. In DNA form, the CDR3 reads TGTGCCAGCAGCCAAGGGGCTAGCGGCCATGAGCAGTTCTTC. This encodes CASSQGASGHEQFF.